Listed below are T cell receptor beta chains from one sample, sequenced in a study of cytomegalovirus exposure and HLA in healthy donors. Repertoires were generated with immunoSEQ multiplex PCR, while TCRdb's copy carries only in-frame clones and drops some. The table lists 200,000 to 250,000 clones, over 80% of them singletons. The sequenced sample was PBMCs. The origin of the receptors is a woman aged 18-30 years in good health and CMV-seronegative. CDR3s include the opening cysteine and the closing phenylalanine or tryptophan. The D gene is left open where the match is weak. Clone sizes are given selectively: once, few, many, or a class where the clone is expanded.

V	length	D	size	J	CDR3	DNA
TRBV19	14	.	.	TRBJ2-7	CASSIGARFYEQYF	TGTGCCAGTAGTATCGGTGCCAGGTTCTACGAGCAGTACTTC
TRBV30	13	TRBD1	few	TRBJ1-4	CAWNGQVREKLFF	TGTGCCTGGAATGGACAGGTCAGGGAAAAACTGTTTTTT
TRBV27	17	TRBD1	.	TRBJ1-2	CASSSRQGGAANYGYTF	TGTGCCAGCAGTTCCCGACAGGGTGGAGCAGCTAACTATGGCTACACCTTC
TRBV28	13	TRBD1	.	TRBJ2-7	CASVRTGAYEQYF	TGTGCCAGCGTTCGGACAGGGGCCTACGAGCAGTACTTC
TRBV4-1	16	TRBD2	.	TRBJ2-1	CASSQERAGGIREQFF	TGCGCCAGCAGCCAAGAGAGGGCGGGGGGGATAAGGGAGCAGTTCTTC
TRBV10-2	13	.	.	TRBJ2-3	CASSERYTDTQYF	TGCGCCAGCAGTGAGCGGTACACAGATACGCAGTATTTT
TRBV7-3	14	TRBD1	once	TRBJ2-7	CASSPDRGSFEQYF	TGTGCCAGCAGCCCGGACAGGGGGTCCTTCGAGCAGTACTTC
TRBV15	14	.	.	TRBJ1-5	CATSPGGGLQPQHF	TGTGCCACCAGCCCCGGAGGAGGGCTTCAGCCCCAGCATTTT
TRBV20-1	10	.	.	TRBJ2-7	CSAGRAEQYF	TGCAGTGCTGGACGGGCGGAGCAGTACTTC
TRBV6-1	13	TRBD2	.	TRBJ2-3	CASGRDSTDTQYF	TGTGCCAGCGGGAGGGACAGCACAGATACGCAGTATTTT
TRBV6-1	15	TRBD2	.	TRBJ2-1	CASSGGTSGDNEQFF	TGTGCCAGCAGTGGAGGGACTAGCGGGGACAATGAGCAGTTCTTC
TRBV2	19	TRBD2	.	TRBJ2-3	CASSEGSTSGRFVGDTQYF	TGTGCCAGCAGTGAGGGGTCTACTAGCGGGAGATTCGTGGGAGATACGCAGTATTTT
TRBV7-3	14	TRBD1	.	TRBJ2-2	CASSLTGVTGELFF	TGTGCCAGCAGCTTGACAGGGGTGACCGGGGAGCTGTTTTTT
TRBV13	15	TRBD2	.	TRBJ2-3	CASSLYSGSADTQYF	TGTGCCAGCAGCCTATATAGCGGGAGCGCAGATACGCAGTATTTT
TRBV27	14	.	.	TRBJ2-2	CASSPRMEGGELFF	TGTGCCAGCAGTCCCCGCATGGAGGGTGGGGAGCTGTTTTTT
TRBV27	14	TRBD2	.	TRBJ2-5	CASSGGTSTKTQYF	TGTGCCAGCAGTGGGGGGACTAGCACGAAGACCCAGTACTTC
TRBV6-5	15	TRBD1	once	TRBJ1-5	CASSSHSDRGQPQHF	TGTGCCAGCAGTTCTCACTCGGACAGGGGCCAGCCCCAGCATTTT
TRBV27	15	.	.	TRBJ1-4	CASTQTGTINEKLFF	TGTGCCAGCACCCAAACAGGGACGATTAATGAAAAACTGTTTTTT
TRBV4-1	17	TRBD2	.	TRBJ2-3	CASSQEWGGPFTDTQYF	TGCGCCAGCAGCCAAGAGTGGGGAGGGCCTTTCACAGATACGCAGTATTTT
TRBV5-6	12	.	.	TRBJ2-7	CASSLGSIEQYF	TGTGCCAGCAGCTTAGGCAGTATCGAGCAGTACTTC
TRBV4-1	16	.	.	TRBJ1-5	CASTGTGGASNQPQHF	TGCGCCAGCACCGGAACGGGGGGCGCGAGCAATCAGCCCCAGCATTTT
TRBV13	11	.	.	TRBJ1-1	CASSPSAEAFF	TGTGCCAGCAGCCCTTCGGCGGAAGCTTTCTTT
TRBV6-5	14	.	.	TRBJ1-5	CASSPNRELQPQHF	TGTGCCAGCAGTCCTAACAGGGAACTACAGCCCCAGCATTTT
TRBV2	15	.	.	TRBJ2-2	CASSELQGNTGELFF	TGTGCCAGCAGTGAACTTCAAGGGAACACCGGGGAGCTGTTTTTT
TRBV5-1	12	.	.	TRBJ2-1	CASSLDSNEQFF	TGCGCCAGCAGCTTGGACAGTAATGAGCAGTTCTTC
TRBV27	13	.	.	TRBJ2-1	CASSLNAYNEQFF	TGTGCCAGCAGTTTGAATGCTTACAATGAGCAGTTCTTC
TRBV5-6	11	.	.	TRBJ2-1	CASSLTDEQFF	TGTGCCAGCAGCTTGACCGATGAGCAGTTCTTC
TRBV5-1	15	.	.	TRBJ1-5	CASRRSDSGNQPQHF	TGCGCCAGCAGACGTTCGGACAGCGGCAATCAGCCCCAGCATTTT
TRBV9	14	.	.	TRBJ2-3	CASSVGGSTDTQYF	TGTGCCAGCAGCGTAGGAGGTAGCACAGATACGCAGTATTTT
TRBV30	12	TRBD1	.	TRBJ1-5	CAWGQGVQPQHF	TGTGCCTGGGGACAGGGGGTTCAGCCCCAGCATTTT
TRBV6-5	16	TRBD1	.	TRBJ2-5	CASSYMGTANQETQYF	TGTGCCAGCAGTTACATGGGGACAGCGAACCAAGAGACCCAGTACTTC
TRBV5-1	14	.	.	TRBJ1-4	CASSLGGGGEKLFF	TGCGCCAGCAGCTTAGGGGGAGGAGGTGAAAAACTGTTTTTT
TRBV6-1	12	.	.	TRBJ1-2	CASSDWANGYTF	TGTGCCAGCAGCGACTGGGCGAATGGCTACACCTTC
TRBV2	10	.	.	TRBJ2-7	CASRRNEQYF	TGTGCCAGCAGAAGAAACGAGCAGTACTTC
TRBV7-8	15	.	.	TRBJ2-7	CASSPRGTQTYEQYF	TGTGCCAGCAGCCCCAGGGGGACTCAGACCTACGAGCAGTACTTC
TRBV2	14	.	.	TRBJ2-1	CASSDLGLLNEQFF	TGTGCCAGCAGTGACCTGGGACTCTTAAATGAGCAGTTCTTC
TRBV5-8	15	.	.	TRBJ2-1	CASSLGGDWYNEQFF	TGTGCCAGCAGCTTGGGGGGGGATTGGTACAATGAGCAGTTCTTC
TRBV20-1	11	.	.	TRBJ2-3	CSASRADTQYF	TGCAGTGCTAGTAGGGCAGATACGCAGTATTTT
TRBV5-1	14	.	.	TRBJ1-1	CASSLSPPGTEAFF	TGCGCCAGCAGCTTGAGTCCTCCGGGCACTGAAGCTTTCTTT
TRBV7-7	14	.	.	TRBJ2-2	CASSPEPNTGELFF	TGTGCCAGCAGCCCTGAACCCAACACCGGGGAGCTGTTTTTT
TRBV27	15	TRBD2	.	TRBJ2-7	CASSTQTSGSNEQYF	TGTGCCAGCAGCACCCAGACTAGCGGGAGCAACGAGCAGTACTTC
TRBV5-1	16	TRBD1	.	TRBJ1-1	CASSPGQGSANTEAFF	TGCGCCAGCAGCCCAGGACAGGGGTCCGCGAACACTGAAGCTTTCTTT
TRBV7-3	13	.	.	TRBJ1-2	CASSLDPGSGYTF	TGTGCCAGCAGCTTGGACCCTGGGAGTGGCTACACCTTC
TRBV29-1	12	TRBD2	.	TRBJ2-3	CISSGGADTQYF	TGTATATCTAGCGGGGGTGCAGATACGCAGTATTTT
TRBV7-3	14	TRBD2	.	TRBJ2-7	CASSFTGGPYEQYF	TGTGCCAGCAGCTTTACGGGAGGACCCTACGAGCAGTACTTC
TRBV5-1	15	.	.	TRBJ2-7	CASSLGHPSSYEQYF	TGCGCCAGCAGCTTGGGGCACCCCAGCTCCTACGAGCAGTACTTC
TRBV6-5	12	.	once	TRBJ2-1	CASSSTGNEQFF	TGTGCCAGCAGTTCCACGGGGAATGAGCAGTTCTTC
TRBV6-5	15	.	.	TRBJ1-4	CASSYSSGSDEKLFF	TGTGCCAGCAGTTACTCGTCAGGATCTGATGAAAAACTGTTTTTT
TRBV18	16	.	.	TRBJ1-5	CASSPPGRASNQPQHF	TGTGCCAGCTCACCACCGGGCAGGGCGAGCAATCAGCCCCAGCATTTT
TRBV28	14	TRBD1	.	TRBJ2-7	CASSFGTGGYEQYF	TGTGCCAGCAGTTTTGGGACAGGGGGTTACGAGCAGTACTTC
TRBV4-1	13	.	.	TRBJ1-4	CASSQVYNEKLFF	TGCGCCAGCAGCCAAGTATATAACGAAAAACTGTTTTTT
TRBV15	14	.	.	TRBJ1-5	CATSSRVSNQPQHF	TGTGCCACCAGCAGCAGGGTTAGCAATCAGCCCCAGCATTTT
TRBV11-1	14	TRBD1	.	TRBJ2-1	CASSLAGWGQEQFF	TGTGCCAGCAGCTTAGCGGGGTGGGGACAGGAGCAGTTCTTC
TRBV7-9	15	.	.	TRBJ2-1	CASSLGAGTVNEQFF	TGTGCCAGCAGCTTGGGGGCAGGGACGGTCAATGAGCAGTTCTTC
TRBV11-2	16	.	once	TRBJ2-7	CASSPLVRTAIYEQYF	TGTGCCAGCAGCCCCCTCGTCCGGACGGCCATCTACGAGCAGTACTTC
TRBV6-5	13	.	.	TRBJ2-1	CASSYPRGGEQFF	TGTGCCAGCAGTTACCCGAGGGGGGGTGAGCAGTTCTTC
TRBV2	13	.	.	TRBJ1-1	CASNSGRGTEAFF	TGTGCCAGCAACTCAGGCAGGGGCACTGAAGCTTTCTTT
TRBV5-5	14	TRBD1	.	TRBJ2-2	CASSNRGRDGELFF	TGTGCCAGCAGCAACAGGGGGCGCGACGGGGAGCTGTTTTTT
TRBV5-1	15	.	.	TRBJ1-1	CASSPRGGVNTEAFF	TGCGCCAGCAGCCCCCGGGGAGGGGTGAACACTGAAGCTTTCTTT
TRBV14	15	.	.	TRBJ2-1	CASSQDRASFNEQFF	TGTGCCAGCAGCCAAGATCGGGCGAGCTTCAATGAGCAGTTCTTC